This paragraph reports one TCR beta chain. Its antigen target is currently unknown. Base qualities are not recorded, but no much larger clone differs from it by a single base. The data stem from a study of blood T cell repertoires in COVID-19 (dated by TCRdb to 2020 to 2022). About the investigation overall: Collaborator samples came from the United States, Italy and Spain and covered acute and convalescent phases of COVID-19. The prospective study material was composed of cDNA or gDNA derived from T cells, B-cell-depleted T cells, or PBMCs. The dataset comprised deeply sampled blood TCRbeta repertoires from subjects exposed to, actively infected with, or recovered from COVID-19. The repertoires were made available in a free public database intended to serve as a resource for research on the immune response to SARS-CoV-2. The samples were drawn from the first 160 participants of the ongoing ImmuneRACE study and from 950 to 1,500 subjects provided by 6 global collaborators. The sample metadata nearly always contained a de-identified subject ID, COVID-19 status, age in years and sex. Where available, HLA class I and class II types were taken from metadata supplied by the sample provider and were not determined by assay-based typing.

Study-wide conclusions, independent of this receptor: Clinical and demographic metadata were provided uncurated, with the amount varying by source and participant.

The CDR3 runs 14 residues from the cysteine to the phenylalanine. Only CDR3 DNA is held: 42 bases, read in frame from base 1. The junction carries 9 bases between V and J, which are trimmed by 3 bases and 0 bases respectively. The germline V gene (reference sequence) supplies CDR1 SGHKS and CDR2 YYEKEE. TCRbeta CDR3 regions were amplified from genomic DNA using the immunoSEQ Assay, a bias-controlled multiplex PCR. The authors' pipeline ran thus. Nucleated cell counts per sample were estimated from amplification of reference gene primers within the assay. To quantify the absolute abundance of each unique TCRbeta CDR3 rearrangement, sequence reads were collapsed and filtered. For each sample, productive Simpson clonality was calculated by taking the square root of Simpson's diversity index across productive rearrangements. TCRdb holds this immuneACCESS table with in-frame rearrangements only. Some clones are missing; in checked studies, unresolved V genes explain under half, and the rest has no known cause. V, J and clone size reflect that table, while D and trimming were determined from the DNA. Counted in this sample were 200,000 to 250,000 clones; about 90% of them appeared once. Approximately 11% of the sample rests with the top ten.

In the prospective study, participants were about 18 to 89 years old, resided in fewer than 25 geographic areas of the United States, and were enrolled through a virtual design. In the prospective study, participants were assigned to cohorts based on the clinical history participants reported in a screening survey and a study questionnaire. Recovered participants in ImmuneRACE Cohort 3 were defined as having two consecutive negative NP/OP PCR tests, clearance from a healthcare professional, or resolution of symptoms. In the prospective study, mobile phlebotomists collected whole blood, serum and a nasopharyngeal or oropharyngeal swab from each participant. Participants in the prospective study had the option to provide additional blood draws and questionnaires over a roughly 2-month period. Before DNA extraction, prospective study blood samples were shipped either frozen or at room temperature.

Specimen: PBMCs or T cells enriched from blood (not recorded which). The rearrangement combines TRBV5-5 with TRBJ2-5, with a tentative D gene TRBD1 over 6 matching bases. The TCR was taken from a man aged 25 to 40 who had recovered from COVID-19. In nucleotides, the sequence is TGTGCCAGCAGCTGGGGGCTGAACCAAGAGACCCAGTACTTC. This gives the protein CASSWGLNQETQYF.